This is a list of T cell receptor beta chains from one sample in a study of blood T cell repertoires in COVID-19. Clones were read by immunoSEQ multiplex PCR, and TCRdb kept only the in-frame ones, dropping some. This table has some 220,000 clones, 80% to 90% appearing once. The material sequenced was PBMCs or T cells enriched from blood (not recorded which). The receptors here all came from a woman between 18 and 29 years old in a cohort exposed to, infected with or recovered from COVID-19 (not recorded which). CDR3s include the opening cysteine and the closing phenylalanine or tryptophan. A D gene is named only where the DNA matches it firmly. A row's size may be missing; if present it is once, few, many or a size class.

j_gene | abundance | d_gene | v_gene | len | CDR3aa | CDR3nt
TRBJ2-5 | NA | TRBD2 | TRBV3-1/TRBV3-2 | 16 | CASSQGLAGESETQYF | TGTGCCAGCAGCCAGGGACTAGCGGGAGAATCAGAGACCCAGTACTTC
TRBJ2-7 | NA | TRBD2 | TRBV19 | 15 | CASSPRTSGDYEQYF | TGTGCCAGTAGTCCAAGGACTAGCGGGGACTACGAGCAGTACTTC
TRBJ2-1 | NA | NA | TRBV11-3 | 13 | CASSLGRGREQFF | TGTGCCAGCAGCTTAGGGCGGGGGCGTGAGCAGTTCTTC
TRBJ1-2 | NA | NA | TRBV24-1 | 14 | CATSDPRRPFGYTF | TGTGCCACCAGTGATCCGCGCCGTCCGTTCGGCTACACCTTC
TRBJ1-6 | NA | TRBD1 | TRBV11-2 | 15 | CASSFFQGVVSPLHF | TGTGCCAGCAGCTTCTTCCAGGGGGTGGTTTCACCCCTCCACTTT
TRBJ2-5 | NA | NA | TRBV7-3 | 13 | CASSPWGDETQYF | TGTGCCAGCAGCCCCTGGGGGGATGAGACCCAGTACTTC
TRBJ1-4 | NA | TRBD1 | TRBV7-3 | 13 | CASSRQGGEKLFF | TGTGCCAGCAGCAGACAGGGAGGCGAAAAACTGTTTTTT
TRBJ1-1 | NA | NA | TRBV10-3 | 13 | CAIVGRPNTEAFF | TGTGCCATCGTTGGGAGACCGAACACTGAAGCTTTCTTT
TRBJ1-2 | NA | TRBD1 | TRBV19 | 15 | CASHEGTGDGYGYTF | TGTGCCAGTCATGAGGGGACAGGGGATGGGTATGGCTACACCTTC
TRBJ2-4 | NA | TRBD1 | TRBV11-2 | 16 | CASSLGTGAAKNIQYF | TGTGCCAGCAGCTTAGGGACAGGGGCAGCCAAAAACATTCAGTACTTC
TRBJ1-5 | NA | NA | TRBV6-5 | 15 | CASRTTGISDQPQHF | TGTGCCAGCAGAACCACAGGGATTTCGGATCAGCCCCAGCATTTT
TRBJ2-7 | NA | TRBD1 | TRBV5-6 | 15 | CASSRLDRGSYEQYF | TGTGCCAGCAGCCGCCTGGACAGGGGCTCGTACGAGCAGTACTTC
TRBJ2-6 | NA | NA | TRBV7-2 | 18 | CASSLGVGAGAGANVLTF | TGTGCCAGCAGCTTAGGAGTGGGGGCAGGGGCTGGGGCCAACGTCCTGACTTTC
TRBJ2-7 | once | NA | TRBV2 | 15 | CASSRTGTLSYEQYF | TGTGCCAGCAGTCGCACCGGGACTCTCTCCTACGAGCAGTACTTC
TRBJ1-1 | NA | NA | TRBV6-1 | 14 | CASSEVDSNTEAFF | TGTGCCAGCAGTGAAGTGGACAGTAACACTGAAGCTTTCTTT
TRBJ2-5 | NA | NA | TRBV2 | 14 | CASGQGPMRETQYF | TGTGCCAGCGGGCAGGGCCCCATGCGGGAGACCCAGTACTTC
TRBJ1-1 | NA | NA | TRBV11-1 | 16 | CASSLGDRARGTEAFF | TGTGCCAGCAGCTTAGGGGACCGGGCCCGGGGGACTGAAGCTTTCTTT
TRBJ2-3 | NA | TRBD2 | TRBV12-3/TRBV12-4 | 13 | CASRLAEQDTQYF | TGTGCCAGCAGACTAGCGGAGCAAGATACGCAGTATTTT
TRBJ1-2 | NA | NA | TRBV12-5 | 14 | CASGLTGGNYGYTF | TGTGCTAGTGGTTTGACGGGGGGAAACTATGGCTACACCTTC
TRBJ1-2 | NA | NA | TRBV7-8 | 14 | CASSLDWSIYGYTF | TGTGCCAGCAGCTTAGACTGGTCGATCTATGGCTACACCTTC
TRBJ1-6 | NA | TRBD1 | TRBV27 | 14 | CASNHRGTNSPLHF | TGTGCCAGCAATCACAGGGGAACTAATTCACCCCTCCACTTT
TRBJ2-1 | NA | TRBD1 | TRBV5-6 | 14 | CASSQGASYNEQFF | TGTGCCAGCAGCCAGGGGGCGTCTTACAATGAGCAGTTCTTC
TRBJ1-2 | NA | TRBD1 | TRBV9 | 14 | CASSRDRLNYGYTF | TGTGCCAGCAGTCGGGACAGGCTGAACTATGGCTACACCTTC
TRBJ1-4 | NA | TRBD1 | TRBV4-1 | 15 | CASSRGTGVVEKLFF | TGCGCCAGCAGCCGAGGGACAGGGGTGGTTGAAAAACTGTTTTTT
TRBJ2-3 | NA | TRBD2 | TRBV7-2 | 16 | CASSSWTSGATDTQYF | TGTGCCAGCAGCTCATGGACTAGCGGGGCCACAGATACGCAGTATTTT
TRBJ2-7 | NA | TRBD1 | TRBV28 | 13 | CASRTGTAYEQYF | TGTGCCAGCAGAACGGGGACAGCCTACGAGCAGTACTTC
TRBJ1-6 | many | NA | TRBV6-5 | 15 | CASSYGSSYNSPLHF | TGTGCCAGCAGTTACGGGAGCTCCTATAATTCACCCCTCCACTTT
TRBJ2-7 | once | NA | TRBV19 | 16 | CASSSQGRTAAYEQYF | TGTGCCAGTAGTTCCCAGGGAAGGACGGCGGCCTACGAGCAGTACTTC
TRBJ2-1 | NA | NA | TRBV7-2 | 15 | CASSFPLPGYNEQFF | TGTGCCAGCAGCTTCCCCCTCCCGGGCTACAATGAGCAGTTCTTC
TRBJ2-7 | NA | NA | TRBV7-6 | 11 | CASSDNKFLYF | TGTGCCAGCAGCGACAACAAATTCCTGTACTTC
TRBJ1-2 | NA | NA | TRBV18 | 12 | CASSPDSYGYTF | TGTGCCAGCTCACCCGACAGCTATGGCTACACCTTC
TRBJ2-7 | NA | TRBD2 | TRBV5-6 | 14 | CASSFSGRALEQYF | TGTGCCAGCAGCTTTAGCGGGAGGGCCCTCGAGCAGTACTTC
TRBJ1-4 | once | NA | TRBV5-6 | 14 | CASSLRGFNEKLFF | TGTGCCAGCAGCTTGCGGGGGTTTAATGAAAAACTGTTTTTT
TRBJ1-4 | NA | NA | TRBV21-1 | 17 | CPKYPGRTTATNEKLFF | TGTCCTAAATACCCAGGACGAACGACAGCAACTAATGAAAAACTGTTTTTT
TRBJ2-2 | NA | NA | TRBV6-5 | 13 | CASAGQNTGELFF | TGTGCCAGCGCCGGACAGAACACCGGGGAGCTGTTTTTT
TRBJ1-4 | NA | NA | TRBV5-1 | 12 | CASSGSGEKLFF | TGCGCCAGCAGCGGCAGTGGCGAAAAACTGTTTTTT